This TCR beta chain was sequenced in a study of beta chain features in type 1 diabetes. Broader study findings: A potential influence of HLA type upon TCRB rearrangement remained unresolved herein. The naive, central memory and Treg TCRB repertoires looked more alike in patients than they did in healthy donors.

About this clone: Its antigen is not known.

Sorted CD4+ subsets: naive, central memory, regulatory, stem cell-like memory (CD45RO/CCR7/CD25/CD127/CD95/CD27 panel). What was sequenced were expressed TCRB transcripts, since all of the isolated RNA had been reverse transcribed. Sequenced by immunoSEQ multiplex PCR; TCRdb stores in-frame clones only, minus some. This repertoire shows 390,000 or so clones, about 15% found once; its top ten account for roughly 0.035%. The ends lost 3 bases at V and 10 bases at J; junction bases unmatched: 8. Germline loops: CDR1 ENHRY, CDR2 SYGVKD. The CDR3 runs 15 residues. V usage is TRBV10-3 and J usage is TRBJ1-4; 10 bases fit TRBD1. Sequencing was performed on naive CD4+ T cells from blood. The TCR originated in a man aged 30 to 39 in good health. This CDR3 reads CAISERQGADRKLFF. DNA for the CDR3: TGTGCCATCAGTGAACGACAGGGGGCTGATCGAAAACTGTTTTTT.